The T cell receptor beta chain described here comes from a study of spatial heterogeneity in lung cancer. Study background: The study observed each unique TCR and UMI combination more than ten times on average in raw reads. Study outcomes and limitations: Relative to follow-up, resection was when ubiquitous expanded tumor TCRs appeared more in blood.

The study tagged each TCR cDNA molecule with a unique molecular identifier. TCRdb called the 5' RACE reads again in MiXCR, with one record for every CDR3 protein. The sample lists under 100,000 distinct CDR3 sequences, under 9% occurring once. The CDR3 sequence is 15 residues long. Between the trimmed V and J ends, which lost 6 bases and 4 bases, there was a span of 18 bases. In its sample, this clonotype was seen a few times. Its target is unknown. Regarding time point: sample taken at primary tumor resection. Unsorted whole RNA from tumor, nontumor lung or frozen PBMC underwent sequencing. The donors were 70 or so patients with non-small cell lung cancer that was early-stage and untreated.

This clonotype was sampled from a male donor with early-stage non-small cell lung cancer. This specimen consisted of PBMCs, obtained at surgery. The rearrangement joins TRBV12-3 or TRBV12-4 to TRBJ1-1; D is possibly TRBD1 (5 bases). This CDR3 is CASRGTYPGGTEAFF. As DNA, the CDR3 is TGTGCCAGCAGGGGGACGTACCCGGGGGGCACTGAAGCTTTCTTT.